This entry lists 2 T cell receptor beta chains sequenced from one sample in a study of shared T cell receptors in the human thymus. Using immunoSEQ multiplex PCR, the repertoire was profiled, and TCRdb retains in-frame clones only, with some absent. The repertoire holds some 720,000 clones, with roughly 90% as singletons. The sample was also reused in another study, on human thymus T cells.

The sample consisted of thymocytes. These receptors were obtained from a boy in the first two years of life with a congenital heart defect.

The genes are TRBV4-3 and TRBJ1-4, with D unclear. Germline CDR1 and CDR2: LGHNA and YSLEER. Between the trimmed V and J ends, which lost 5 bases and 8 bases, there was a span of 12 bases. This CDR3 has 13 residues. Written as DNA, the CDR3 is TGCGCCAGCAGCGCCCACAAGGAGGAAAAACTGTTTTTT. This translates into CASSAHKEEKLFF.

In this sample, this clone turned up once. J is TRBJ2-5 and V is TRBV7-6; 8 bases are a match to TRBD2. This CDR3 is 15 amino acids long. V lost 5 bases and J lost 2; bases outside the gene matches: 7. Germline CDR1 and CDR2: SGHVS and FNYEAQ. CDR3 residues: CASSPGTRPQETQYF. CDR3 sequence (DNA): TGTGCCAGCAGCCCCGGGACTAGGCCTCAAGAGACCCAGTACTTC.